A single sample is the source of the 18 T cell receptor beta chains below, sequenced in a study of T cells after yellow fever vaccination. MiXCR, run by TCRdb on the 5' RACE reads, gives a single entry per CDR3 protein. Of about 69,000 distinct CDR3 sequences in the sample, about 6% were seen once. Sequenced material: CD4+ T cells sorted from PBMCs, taken approximately 15 days after the first yellow fever vaccination. The receptors here all came from a young man who received the YFV17D yellow fever vaccine.

This clonotype appeared many times. V is TRBV18 and J is TRBJ2-1, with 10 nucleotides matching TRBD1. The CDR3 length is 16 residues. The J segment lost 6 bases and the V segment lost 3 bases, leaving 8 bases of the junction unmatched. The germline CDR1 and CDR2 sequences are KGHSH and LQKENI. CDR3 region: CASSPPGQGIVNEQFF. The DNA for the CDR3 is TGTGCCAGCTCACCTCCGGGACAGGGGATTGTCAATGAGCAGTTCTTC.

This clonotype was seen many times. The chain employs TRBV7-8 and TRBJ1-1, with D unclear. Looked up from germline, CDR1 is SGHVS and CDR2 is FQNEAQ. Trimming removed 3 bases from V and 0 bases from J, with 11 bases in between. CDR3 length: 15 amino acids. CDR3 protein: CASSFQETMNTEAFF. The CDR3 nucleotides read TGTGCCAGCAGCTTCCAGGAAACCATGAACACTGAAGCTTTCTTT.

This clonotype has ten or more counts. The J gene is TRBJ2-3, the V gene TRBV25-1; tentative D call: TRBD2 (7 bases). The length of the CDR3 is 14 residues. V was pared by 0 bases and J by 8 bases, with 12 bases between. Germline V gene sequence: CDR1 MGHDK, CDR2 SYGVNS. CDR3 DNA sequence: TGTGCCAGCAGTGAATATGGGGGGGCTGGTACGCAGTATTTT. Amino acids: CASSEYGGAGTQYF.

This clonotype occurred many times. The chain joins TRBV4-3 to TRBJ2-7; 9 bases align to TRBD2. The germline gives CDR1 LGHNA, CDR2 YSLEER. This CDR3 has 15 amino acids. The V and J ends lost 11 bases and 5 bases, in that order; junction bases with no gene match: 16. This chain's CDR3 is CARLAGLNSCHEQYV. Written as DNA, the CDR3 is TGCGCCCGTCTAGCGGGGCTCAACAGTTGCCACGAGCAGTACGTC.

This clonotype was found many times. The chain employs TRBV18 and TRBJ2-1; D is perhaps TRBD2 (6 bases). The CDR3 is 16 residues long. The germline V gene has CDR1 KGHSH and CDR2 LQKENI. V was trimmed by 0 bases and J by 1 base, leaving 10 bases between them. In DNA form, the CDR3 reads TGTGCCAGCTCACCACCTGGCGGGGTATCCTACAATGAGCAGTTCTTC. Residues: CASSPPGGVSYNEQFF.

This clonotype was seen many times. The CDR3 DNA reads TGTGCCAGCAGCTTAACTCGGTTGGGAGAGACCCAGTACTTC. Translating it yields CASSLTRLGETQYF. The chain combines TRBV7-8 with TRBJ2-5; the D is unclear. The CDR3 consists of 14 residues. CDR1 and CDR2 (germline): SGHVS, FQNEAQ. Deletions cut 2 bases from V and 4 bases from J, with 11 bases between.

This clonotype occurred many times. The chain uses TRBV29-1 and TRBJ1-2; the D is unclear. V lost 3 bases and J lost 5, with 10 bases in between. The length of the CDR3 is 12 residues. Germline values: CDR1 SQVTM, CDR2 ANQGSEA. The CDR3 spells CSVDRQHYGYTF. The CDR3 DNA is TGCAGCGTTGATAGGCAGCATTATGGCTACACCTTC.

This clonotype was found many times. This rearrangement joins TRBV7-2 to TRBJ2-2; tentatively, D is TRBD1 (5 bases). This CDR3 is built from 15 residues. CDR1 is SGHTA and CDR2 is FQGNSA in the germline V gene. The V and J ends lost 1 base and 5 bases respectively, with 11 bases between them. The CDR3 is CASSLDRLRTGELFF. Written as DNA, the CDR3 is TGTGCCAGCAGCTTAGACAGGTTGAGGACCGGGGAGCTGTTTTTT. The complete variable domain, with remaining parts taken from reference TRBV7-2 and TRBJ2-2, reads GAGVSQSPSNKVTEKGKDVELRCDPISGHTALYWYRQSLGQGLEFLIYFQGNSAPDKSGLPSDRFSAERTGGSVSTLTIQRTQQEDSAVYLCASSLDRLRTGELFFGEGSRLTVL.

This clonotype was observed at least ten times. V usage is TRBV6-1 and J usage is TRBJ1-2; 12 nucleotides agree with TRBD1. J gave up 2 bases and V 6 bases, and 1 base lay outside the gene matches. Germline values: CDR1 MNHNS, CDR2 SASEGT. CDR3 length: 14 residues. Here the CDR3 reads CASRGTGGNYGYTF. CDR3 nucleotides: TGTGCCAGCAGGGGGACAGGGGGCAACTATGGCTACACCTTC.

The sample holds many counts of this clonotype. For the CDR3, the DNA is TGCGCCAGCAGCTTGGCGGGGTGGGAGACCCAGTACTTC. It translates to CASSLAGWETQYF. The J gene is TRBJ2-5, the V gene TRBV5-1; tentative D call: TRBD2 (5 bases). Germline assignment: CDR1 SGHRS and CDR2 YFSETQ. This CDR3 has 13 amino acids. Deletions cut 0 bases from V and 5 bases from J, with 8 bases between.

Many counts were recorded for this clonotype. The chain combines TRBV11-2 with TRBJ1-5; D is perhaps TRBD1 (6 bases). Germline CDR1 SGHAT, CDR2 FQNNGV. This CDR3 region has 13 residues. V gave up 7 bases and J gave up 6 bases, with 13 bases separating them. The CDR3 sequence is CASTEGVGQPQHF. The DNA of the CDR3 is TGTGCCAGCACCGAGGGGGTGGGTCAGCCCCAGCATTTT. Full variable domain (rest looked up from reference TRBV11-2 and TRBJ1-5): EAGVAQSPRYKIIEKRQSVAFWCNPISGHATLYWYQQILGQGPKLLIQFQNNGVVDDSQLPKDRFSAERLKGVDSTLKIQPAKLEDSAVYLCASTEGVGQPQHFGDGTRLSIL.

The chain is built from TRBV5-4 and TRBJ2-3, with D perhaps TRBD1 (5 bases). Germline lookup yields CDR1 SGHNT and CDR2 YYREEE (reference sequence). The V gene lost 1 base and the J gene lost 4 bases, with 10 bases spanning the gap. CDR3 size: 14 residues. In DNA form, the CDR3 reads TGTGCCAGCAGCTTGCAGGGTCCCGCAGATACGCAGTATTTT. Residues: CASSLQGPADTQYF.

This clonotype was seen ten or more times. The chain uses TRBV7-9 and TRBJ1-2; 8 bases align to TRBD1. The V and J ends lost 4 bases and 3 bases, in that order; junction bases with no gene match: 7. The CDR3 covers 15 residues. CDR1 and CDR2 (germline): SEHNR, FQNEAQ (reference sequence). DNA for the CDR3: TGTGCCAGCAGCTCCTCGACAGGGGAATACTATGGCTACACCTTC. Its protein is CASSSSTGEYYGYTF.

This clonotype was found many times. This chain connects TRBV5-1 to TRBJ2-1, with D possibly being TRBD2 (6 bases). Germline loops: CDR1 SGHRS, CDR2 YFSETQ. The CDR3 loop spans 12 amino acids. The V end lost 1 base, the J end lost 8 bases, and 7 bases lay between the germline ends. CDR3 in amino acids: CASSLWEDEQFF. The CDR3 nucleotides are TGCGCCAGCAGCTTGTGGGAGGATGAGCAGTTCTTC.

This clonotype was seen many times. This chain links TRBV7-9 with TRBJ2-5; 10 nucleotides line up with TRBD1. This CDR3 has 14 amino acids. J gave up 3 bases and V 5 bases, and 3 bases lay outside the gene matches. Germline values: CDR1 SEHNR, CDR2 FQNEAQ (reference sequence). The CDR3 is CASSVGQGEETQYF. The CDR3 region has the DNA TGTGCCAGCAGCGTAGGACAGGGGGAAGAGACCCAGTACTTC.

In this sample, this clonotype turned up many times. The J gene is TRBJ1-4, the V gene TRBV5-5; 8 bases are shared with TRBD1. The V gene end was trimmed by 5 bases and the J gene end by 0 bases; junction bases not matched to a gene: 3. Germline V lookup: CDR1 SGHKS, CDR2 YYEKEE (reference sequence). The CDR3 loop spans 15 amino acids. The DNA of the CDR3 is TGTGCCAGCAGATCGACAGGGGCAACTAATGAAAAACTGTTTTTT. Amino acid sequence: CASRSTGATNEKLFF.

This clonotype was counted many times. The chain uses TRBV11-2 and TRBJ2-4; 11 bases match TRBD2. Germline values: CDR1 SGHAT, CDR2 FQNNGV. J lost 5 bases, V lost 8 bases, and 8 bases had no gene match. CDR3 length: 15 residues. CDR3 coding DNA: TGTGCCAGCCGAAGGTGGGGACTAGCGGAAAACATTCAGTACTTC. Amino acid sequence: CASRRWGLAENIQYF.

This clonotype was found many times. The rearrangement joins TRBV18 to TRBJ2-3; D is possibly TRBD1 or TRBD2 (5 bases each). The CDR3 runs 13 residues. CDR1 KGHSH and CDR2 LQKENI come from the germline V gene. The V and J ends lost 5 bases and 0 bases respectively, with 6 bases between them. CDR3 sequence: CASSGTSTDTQYF. CDR3 bases: TGTGCCAGCTCAGGGACGAGCACAGATACGCAGTATTTT.